This T cell receptor (beta chain) is from a study of molecular identifiers for immune sequencing clone quantification. In its sample, this clonotype was seen a few times. One entry per CDR3 protein, called by TCRdb with MiXCR from the PCR reads. The table records under 800,000 distinct CDR3 sequences, about 25% of them present only once. The CDR3 contains 16 residues. V was clipped by 0 bases and J by 0 bases, with 9 bases between them. Looked up from germline, CDR1 is LGHNA and CDR2 is YSLEER. Material: naive CD8+ T cells from blood, with Jurkat cell RNA spiked in. Subset noted: FACS-sorted CD8+CD4-CCR7+CD45RA+ naive T cells. The rearrangement joins TRBV4-3 to TRBJ1-5; no firm D call. The source is a human donor in good health. Some libraries in this study had Jurkat cell RNA spiked in. The DNA for the CDR3 is TGCGCCAGCAGCCAAGATTGGGAGGTTAGCAATCAGCCCCAGCATTTT. Residues: CASSQDWEVSNQPQHF.